Given below is one TCR beta chain in context. The record originates from a study of blood T cell repertoires in COVID-19. For the study at large: PBMCs, B-cell-depleted T cells, or T cells provided the cDNA or gDNA that made up the material.

Sequenced by immunoSEQ multiplex PCR; TCRdb stores in-frame clones only, minus some. The sample holds some 42,000 clones; about 91% are singletons and the top ten take about 9.2%. Germline V gene data show CDR1 as LGHDT and CDR2 as YNNKEL (reference sequence). The CDR3 spans 14 residues. Trimming pared 0 bases from V and 9 bases from J, leaving 12 bases between. The chain links TRBV3-1 (or the pseudogene TRBV3-2) to TRBJ2-1; D possibly corresponds to TRBD2 (6 bases). This TCR derives from a middle-aged man with active COVID-19. Sequenced input: peripheral blood. CDR3 DNA: TGTGCCAGCAGCCAAGAGAAGATCGGGGGTGAGCAGTTCTTC. Translation gives CASSQEKIGGEQFF.